A selection of T cell receptor beta chains follows, all from one sample in a study of blood T cell repertoires in COVID-19. The repertoire was sequenced with immunoSEQ multiplex PCR; TCRdb's copy has only in-frame clones and lacks some. The table records roughly 150,000 clones, roughly 84% of them present only once. Sequencing used PBMCs or T cells enriched from blood (not recorded which). The receptors were gathered from a woman in her forties or fifties who had recovered from COVID-19. CDR3s include the opening cysteine and the closing phenylalanine or tryptophan. D genes are given only for firm matches. Where a row states a size, it is once, few, many or the class of an expanded clone; other rows omit it.

>TRBJ2-7|NA|TRBV21-1|NA
CASSTSPDGQGNFYEQYF
TGTGCCAGCAGCACGTCCCCCGACGGACAGGGGAATTTTTACGAGCAGTACTTC
>TRBJ2-7|NA|TRBV6-5|TRBD1
CASSYTRQGYEQYF
TGTGCCAGCAGTTACACCAGACAGGGCTACGAGCAGTACTTC
>TRBJ1-5|NA|TRBV19|TRBD1
CASTYRGDQPQHF
TGTGCCAGTACATACAGGGGAGATCAGCCCCAGCATTTT
>TRBJ1-3|NA|TRBV5-3|NA
CARSPIFHSREPIASGNTIYF
TGTGCCAGAAGCCCGATTTTCCATAGCAGGGAACCTATAGCCTCTGGAAACACCATATATTTT
>TRBJ1-2|NA|TRBV10-3|TRBD1
CAISEGQGGGYTF
TGTGCCATCAGCGAGGGACAGGGTGGTGGCTACACCTTC
>TRBJ1-2|once|TRBV6-5|NA
CASREGPLANYGYTF
TGTGCCAGCAGGGAGGGACCCCTAGCTAACTATGGCTACACCTTC
>TRBJ2-7|NA|TRBV7-8|NA
CASSLVLEQYF
TGTGCCAGCAGCTTAGTCCTCGAGCAGTACTTC
>TRBJ2-1|NA|TRBV6-5|NA
CASRRTAYNEQFF
TGTGCCAGCAGGAGGACTGCCTACAATGAGCAGTTCTTC
>TRBJ1-3|NA|TRBV29-1|TRBD1
CSVRGTGEAGDGNTIYF
TGCAGCGTGCGCGGGACAGGGGAGGCCGGGGATGGAAACACCATATATTTT
>TRBJ2-3|few|TRBV7-9|TRBD2
CASSLAGLAGGTDTQYF
TGTGCCAGCAGCTTAGCTGGGCTAGCGGGGGGTACAGATACGCAGTATTTT
>TRBJ1-2|NA|TRBV28|NA
CASSTQVALANYGYTF
TGTGCCAGCAGTACACAGGTGGCCCTTGCTAACTATGGCTACACCTTC
>TRBJ1-5|many|TRBV2|TRBD1
CASNDRVNQPQHF
TGTGCCAGCAACGACAGGGTCAATCAGCCCCAGCATTTT
>TRBJ1-5|once|TRBV19|NA
CATTDRVNQPQHF
TGTGCCACCACTGACAGAGTCAATCAGCCCCAGCATTTT
>TRBJ2-7|few|TRBV7-9|NA
CASSSSAGTRYEQYF
TGTGCCAGCAGCTCCAGTGCCGGGACACGCTACGAGCAGTACTTC
>TRBJ1-1|NA|TRBV6-5|TRBD1
CASSYQTGTGAFEAFF
TGTGCCAGCAGTTACCAGACCGGGACAGGAGCTTTCGAAGCTTTCTTT
>TRBJ1-1|NA|TRBV29-1|NA
CSSEDRYENTEAFF
TGCAGCAGTGAAGACAGGTACGAAAACACTGAAGCTTTCTTT
>TRBJ2-2|NA|TRBV19|TRBD2
CASISAGVLNTEELFF
TGTGCCAGTATCTCAGCGGGGGTCTTGAACACCGAGGAGCTGTTTTTT
>TRBJ1-2|NA|TRBV10-3|NA
CAISEDSNYGYTF
TGTGCCATCAGTGAGGACAGCAACTATGGCTACACCTTC
>TRBJ2-3|NA|TRBV5-1|TRBD2
CASSLAGTSGGTDTQYF
TGCGCCAGCAGCTTGGCCGGGACTAGCGGGGGCACAGATACGCAGTATTTT
>TRBJ1-2|NA|TRBV11-3|NA
CASSLEGGAGGYTF
TGTGCCAGCAGCCTTGAAGGGGGGGCTGGCGGCTACACCTTC
>TRBJ1-2|NA|TRBV19|NA
CASSIVDSPYGYTF
TGTGCCAGTAGTATAGTAGACAGCCCCTATGGCTACACCTTC
>TRBJ1-1|once|TRBV6-5|NA
CASSSTGGYAFF
TGTGCCAGCAGTTCGACAGGAGGATACGCTTTCTTT
>TRBJ1-2|NA|TRBV20-1|NA
CSARRNYGYTF
TGCAGTGCTAGACGGAACTATGGCTACACCTTC
>TRBJ1-2|NA|TRBV27|NA
CASSPTSDSNYGYTF
TGTGCCAGCAGTCCTACCAGCGACTCTAACTATGGCTACACCTTC
>TRBJ1-5|NA|TRBV12-3/TRBV12-4|NA
CASRRARNQPQHF
TGTGCCAGCAGGCGAGCTCGCAATCAGCCCCAGCATTTT
>TRBJ2-5|NA|TRBV5-1|TRBD1
CASSTSTGLLETQYF
TGCGCCAGCAGCACCTCGACAGGGCTTCTCGAGACCCAGTACTTC
>TRBJ2-7|NA|TRBV19|TRBD2
CASSLGLAGSYEQYF
TGTGCCAGTAGTTTGGGACTAGCGGGATCCTACGAGCAGTACTTC
>TRBJ1-1|NA|TRBV19|NA
CASSILVAGEAFF
TGTGCCAGTAGTATCCTGGTCGCAGGCGAAGCTTTCTTT
>TRBJ2-7|NA|TRBV18|NA
CASSLGDEQYF
TGTGCCAGCTCCCTCGGGGACGAGCAGTACTTC
>TRBJ1-6|NA|TRBV19|TRBD1
CASSILRDSNSPLHF
TGTGCCAGTAGTATACTAAGGGACAGCAATTCACCCCTCCACTTT
>TRBJ2-4|NA|TRBV19|TRBD2
CASSLAGVRNIQYF
TGTGCCAGTTCCTTAGCGGGAGTTAGAAACATTCAGTACTTC
>TRBJ1-2|few|TRBV18|NA
CASSPYTGNSYGYTF
TGTGCCAGCTCACCCTATACAGGGAACAGCTATGGCTACACCTTC
>TRBJ2-5|NA|TRBV19|NA
CASSMGDIIGETQYF
TGTGCCAGTAGTATGGGGGACATTATCGGGGAGACCCAGTACTTC
>TRBJ2-5|NA|TRBV11-3|TRBD2
CASSSGGAVGETQYF
TGTGCCAGCAGCAGCGGGGGGGCTGTGGGAGAGACCCAGTACTTC
>TRBJ1-3|NA|TRBV6-1|TRBD1
CASREGQAGNTIYF
TGTGCCAGCAGGGAAGGACAGGCTGGAAACACCATATATTTT
>TRBJ2-1|NA|TRBV7-9|TRBD2
CASSLAGVGNEQFF
TGTGCCAGCAGCCTAGCGGGAGTGGGGAATGAGCAGTTCTTC
>TRBJ1-2|NA|TRBV9|TRBD1
CASSPTDREIYGDGYTF
TGTGCCAGCAGCCCCACGGACAGGGAGATTTATGGGGATGGCTACACCTTC
>TRBJ2-2|few|TRBV7-3|TRBD2
CASSLIGVAGVGTGELFF
TGTGCCAGCAGCTTAATCGGGGTAGCGGGAGTTGGAACCGGGGAGCTGTTTTTT
>TRBJ1-5|NA|TRBV29-1|NA
CSVGAQGGGQPQHF
TGCAGCGTTGGGGCGCAGGGAGGTGGTCAGCCCCAGCATTTT
>TRBJ1-3|NA|TRBV21-1|NA
CASSPRENSGNTIYF
TGTGCCAGCAGCCCCCGCGAGAACTCTGGAAACACCATATATTTT
>TRBJ2-7|NA|TRBV7-2|NA
CASSSGIGGNGEQYF
TGTGCCAGCAGCTCCGGAATCGGGGGTAATGGCGAGCAGTACTTC
>TRBJ1-5|once|TRBV6-5|NA
CASSDRSNQPQHF
TGTGCCTCCAGCGACCGGAGCAATCAGCCCCAGCATTTT
>TRBJ2-7|NA|TRBV5-4|TRBD1
CASSIQGMSVLGQYF
TGTGCCAGCAGCATACAGGGGATGTCAGTGCTAGGGCAGTACTTC
>TRBJ1-5|NA|TRBV27|NA
CASRTEPMEPQHF
TGTGCCAGCAGAACAGAACCCATGGAGCCCCAGCATTTT
>TRBJ2-1|NA|TRBV5-1|TRBD2
CASSFGTSGGMQFF
TGCGCCAGCAGCTTTGGGACTAGCGGGGGTATGCAGTTCTTC
>TRBJ1-1|NA|TRBV25-1|NA
CASSEGEVSTEAFF
TGTGCCAGCAGTGAGGGGGAGGTCAGCACTGAAGCTTTCTTT
>TRBJ2-7|NA|TRBV28|TRBD2
CASRGPGGAYEQYF
TGTGCCAGCCGAGGGCCCGGGGGGGCCTACGAGCAGTACTTC
>TRBJ2-1|NA|TRBV5-1|TRBD2
CASSLAGLVYNEQFF
TGCGCCAGCAGCTTGGCGGGACTAGTGTACAATGAGCAGTTCTTC
>TRBJ2-1|NA|TRBV5-1|TRBD1
CASSSTGFNEQFF
TGCGCCAGCAGCTCGACAGGGTTCAATGAGCAGTTCTTC
>TRBJ1-5|NA|TRBV6-6|TRBD1
CASAQGAGADNQPQHF
TGTGCCAGCGCTCAGGGGGCAGGGGCCGATAATCAGCCCCAGCATTTT
>TRBJ2-1|NA|TRBV5-1|NA
CASSLFGTGYNEQFF
TGCGCCAGCAGCTTGTTCGGGACTGGGTACAATGAGCAGTTCTTC
>TRBJ2-3|NA|TRBV5-1|NA
CASLPGTSTDTQYF
TGCGCCAGCCTTCCCGGGACTAGCACAGATACGCAGTATTTT
>TRBJ1-5|NA|TRBV6-1|TRBD1
CASSEGQGSNQPQHF
TGTGCCAGCAGTGAAGGACAGGGAAGCAATCAGCCCCAGCATTTT
>TRBJ1-3|NA|TRBV7-9|NA
CASSLMGSGGNTIYF
TGTGCCAGCAGCTTAATGGGTTCGGGAGGAAACACCATATATTTT
>TRBJ2-7|NA|TRBV5-4|TRBD2
CASSLAGGAYYEQYF
TGTGCCAGCAGCTTGGCGGGGGGGGCGTACTACGAGCAGTACTTC
>TRBJ1-2|once|TRBV5-1|NA
CASSLQEEGGNGYTF
TGCGCCAGCAGCTTGCAAGAGGAAGGAGGGAATGGCTACACCTTC
>TRBJ1-1|NA|TRBV4-3|NA
CASSQQRQSIEAFF
TGCGCCAGCAGCCAACAAAGACAGTCCATCGAAGCTTTCTTT
>TRBJ1-1|NA|TRBV7-9|TRBD1
CASSPGTGLGTEAFF
TGTGCCAGCAGTCCCGGGACAGGTTTGGGCACTGAAGCTTTCTTT
>TRBJ1-6|NA|TRBV7-7|NA
CASELHPSSYNSPLHF
TGTGCTAGCGAGTTGCACCCGAGCTCCTATAATTCACCCCTCCACTTT
>TRBJ1-2|NA|TRBV19|NA
CASSSQVIGTSVYGYTF
TGTGCCAGTAGTTCTCAAGTCATTGGGACTAGCGTGTATGGCTACACCTTC